The source of this T cell receptor beta chain is a study of technical replicates of blood from several donors. Sequenced by immunoSEQ multiplex PCR; TCRdb stores in-frame clones only, minus some. The sample lists about 75,000 clones; 90% to 95% were seen once. Only one count was recorded for this clone. V dropped 0 bases and J dropped 1 base, with 6 bases sitting between them. The CDR3 contains 14 residues. Germline CDR1 is MNHEY and CDR2 is SVGAGI. V and J are TRBV6-5 and TRBJ1-2, with D unclear. Sequencing used T cells isolated from PBMCs. This TCR came from a human donor in good health. Some clones in this sample may be carry-over from other donors' samples. In DNA form, the CDR3 reads TGTGCCAGCAGTTACTCCGCCAGTAACTATGGCTACACCTTC. Residues: CASSYSASNYGYTF.